This passage covers 31 T cell receptor beta chains from one sample sequenced in a study of response to subunit inactivated influenza vaccine. TCRdb re-derived calls from the RT-PCR reads in MiXCR, one entry per CDR3 protein. Among 430,000 or so distinct CDR3 sequences listed, roughly 11% were seen once. The sample here was PBMCs from blood, taken more than 35 days after vaccination. Source of these receptors: a man in his fifties or sixties who received an inactivated influenza vaccine.

J is TRBJ2-2 and V is TRBV4-2, with TRBD1 identical over 8 bases. The CDR3 sequence is 16 residues long. The trim removed 3 bases at V and 1 base at J, leaving 4 bases unmatched. CDR1 is LGHNA, CDR2 YNFKEQ, per germline. The CDR3 here is CASSQKGTGNTGELFF. CDR3 nucleotides: TGTGCCAGCAGCCAGAAAGGGACAGGGAACACCGGGGAGCTGTTTTTT.

This rearrangement joins TRBV4-3 to TRBJ2-1; TRBD2 agrees at 7 bases. Germline lookup yields CDR1 LGHNA and CDR2 YSLEER. This CDR3 region has 13 residues. V gave up 3 bases and J gave up 10 bases; unmatched junction bases: 6. CDR3 in DNA: TGCGCCAGCAGCCATGACGCGGGGGACGAGCAGTTCTTC. Translation gives CASSHDAGDEQFF.

This chain joins TRBV5-6 and TRBJ2-7; tentative D call: TRBD2 (5 bases). This CDR3 is built from 15 residues. Germline-derived CDR1 and CDR2 are SGHDT and YYEEEE. Trimming stripped 0 bases from V and 3 bases from J, with 13 bases between. CDR3 nucleotides: TGTGCCAGCAGCTTGGTCGGGGTAGTTGACTACGAGCAGTACTTC. This sequence encodes CASSLVGVVDYEQYF.

The genes are TRBV20-1 and TRBJ1-4, with 7 nucleotides matching TRBD1. J lost 7 bases, V lost 3 bases, and 5 bases had no gene match. The CDR3 covers 13 residues. Looked up from germline, CDR1 is DFQATT and CDR2 is SNEGSKA (reference sequence). The CDR3 nucleotides are TGCAGTGCTAGGGGACAGTCAGGTGAAAAACTGTTTTTT. This encodes CSARGQSGEKLFF.

The table lists this clonotype with many counts. The rearrangement links TRBV4-3 to TRBJ2-1; TRBD2 agrees at 7 bases. With V trimmed by 4 bases and J by 4 bases, 7 bases remained unmatched. The germline CDR1 and CDR2 sequences are LGHNA and YSLEER. The CDR3 length is 15 residues. CDR3 protein: CASSRDYQRYNEQFF. CDR3 DNA: TGCGCCAGCAGCCGGGACTACCAGCGGTACAATGAGCAGTTCTTC.

This clonotype was counted between two and nine times. The rearrangement links TRBV7-8 to TRBJ2-1; no definite D call. CDR3 size: 13 residues. Germline CDR1 is SGHVS and CDR2 is FQNEAQ. Trimming shortened V by 5 bases and J by 11 bases, and 16 bases separated the two germline ends. The CDR3 protein is CASSLRDPLKQFF. As DNA, the CDR3 is TGTGCCAGCAGCCTTAGGGATCCCCTTAAGCAGTTCTTC.

Ten or more counts support this clonotype. The chain uses TRBV5-1 and TRBJ2-2; 7 nucleotides line up with TRBD1. Germline CDR1 reads SGHRS; CDR2 reads YFSETQ. This CDR3 contains 16 residues. Trimming removed 4 bases from V and 0 bases from J; junction bases left unmatched: 6. CDR3 amino acids: CASSLRGQANTGELFF. The DNA of the CDR3 is TGCGCCAGCAGCCTCCGCGGACAGGCGAACACCGGGGAGCTGTTTTTT.

The chain uses TRBV11-2 and TRBJ1-1; 12 nucleotides align to TRBD1. CDR1 and CDR2 from the germline V gene are SGHAT and FQNNGV. The CDR3 is 18 residues long. The V and J ends lost 5 bases and 6 bases, in that order; junction bases with no gene match: 16. The CDR3 region is CASSRIPWDRGQGAEAFF. The CDR3 DNA reads TGTGCCAGCAGCAGGATCCCCTGGGACAGGGGGCAAGGAGCTGAAGCTTTCTTT.

The sample holds a few counts of this clonotype. The rearrangement links TRBV30 to TRBJ1-6; maybe TRBD1 (6 bases). The CDR3 has 14 amino acids. Per germline, CDR1 GTSNPN and CDR2 SVGIG (reference sequence). Trimming took 0 bases from V and 9 from J, leaving 12 bases between them. CDR3 in amino acids: CAWSVVGGSSPLHF. In DNA form, the CDR3 reads TGTGCCTGGAGTGTAGTGGGGGGCAGTTCACCCCTCCACTTT.

This chain links TRBV12-3 or TRBV12-4 with TRBJ2-2, with D possibly TRBD2 on 6 matching bases. The V end lost 3 bases, the J end lost 6 bases, and 14 bases lay between the germline ends. The CDR3 extends over 15 amino acids. Here the CDR3 DNA reads TGTGCCAGCAGTTTTGGGGGGAGTACTGCCGGGGAGCTGTTTTTT. It is translated as CASSFGGSTAGELFF.

This clonotype was detected many times. This rearrangement joins TRBV4-2 to TRBJ2-7; D perhaps matches TRBD1 (5 bases). Germline V lookup: CDR1 LGHNA, CDR2 YNFKEQ. The CDR3 length is 15 residues. The V end lost 0 bases, the J end lost 6 bases, and 15 bases lay between the germline ends. The CDR3 sequence is CASSQDTGFSSEQYF. The CDR3 DNA is TGTGCCAGCAGCCAAGATACAGGTTTTTCATCCGAGCAGTACTTC.

In this sample, this clonotype turned up many times. In DNA form, the CDR3 reads TGCGCCAGCAGCCAAGATCGGGGGACCTCAAATTCACCCCTCCACTTT. Protein product: CASSQDRGTSNSPLHF. The J gene is TRBJ1-6, the V gene TRBV4-3, with D possibly matching TRBD1 (5 bases). Germline lookup yields CDR1 LGHNA and CDR2 YSLEER. V dropped 0 bases and J dropped 7 bases, with 13 bases sitting between them. CDR3 length: 16 residues.

V usage is TRBV18 and J usage is TRBJ2-5, with 7 nucleotides matching TRBD1. The CDR3 length is 15 residues. V dropped 3 bases and J dropped 5; count of bases not matched to a gene: 9. Per the germline V gene, CDR1 is KGHSH and CDR2 is LQKENI. Here the CDR3 reads CASSPLTGKEETQYF. DNA of the CDR3: TGTGCCAGCTCACCGCTGACAGGGAAGGAGGAGACCCAGTACTTC.

This clonotype was detected ten times or more. The rearrangement uses TRBV20-1 and TRBJ2-5; D gene ambiguous. V gave up 7 bases and J gave up 0 bases, with 9 bases separating them. The CDR3 contains 12 residues. The germline gives CDR1 DFQATT, CDR2 SNEGSKA (reference sequence). The DNA for the CDR3 is TGCAGTGTGGAACCTTACCAAGAGACCCAGTACTTC. The encoded protein is CSVEPYQETQYF.

This chain uses TRBV10-3 with TRBJ2-1; D may be TRBD2 (6 bases). Looked up from germline, CDR1 is ENHRY and CDR2 is SYGVKD. Trimming cost V 4 bases and J 9 bases, with 16 bases left between them. The CDR3 is made up of 14 amino acids. The CDR3 DNA is TGTGCCATCAGTGGAGGTGGAGGGTTCAGTGAGCAGTTCTTC. Translation: CAISGGGGFSEQFF.

This clonotype was detected many times. The CDR3 sequence: CASSSGTEKLFF. The CDR3 region has the DNA TGTGCCAGCAGTTCAGGGACTGAAAAACTGTTTTTT. The chain is built from TRBV12-3 or TRBV12-4 and TRBJ1-4, with D possibly matching TRBD1 (5 bases). There are 12 residues in the CDR3. With 4 bases removed from V and 7 bases from J, the gap between germline ends came to 7 bases.

This clonotype has a handful of counts. This rearrangement joins TRBV12-3 or TRBV12-4 to TRBJ1-2; 7 positions match TRBD1. J was trimmed by 3 bases and V by 7 bases; bases with no gene match: 8. The CDR3 has 14 residues. The CDR3 nucleotides are TGTGCCAGCACCCTTGGGACAGCCTACTATGGCTACACCTTC. This translates into CASTLGTAYYGYTF.

V usage is TRBV6-5 and J usage is TRBJ2-1; D is perhaps TRBD2 (6 bases). V lost 4 bases and J lost 5, with 18 bases in between. The CDR3 runs to 16 residues. The V gene's germline CDR1 is MNHEY and CDR2 SVGAGI. The CDR3 spells CASSSRVNSGNNEQFF. The DNA for the CDR3 is TGTGCCAGCAGTTCCCGGGTCAATAGCGGTAACAATGAGCAGTTCTTC.

This clonotype appeared many times. This chain joins TRBV7-2 and TRBJ2-1; 11 nucleotides line up with TRBD2. Trimming at V came to 6 bases and at J to 2 bases, leaving 9 bases not matched to a gene. CDR1 and CDR2 from the germline V gene are SGHTA and FQGNSA. This CDR3 has 17 residues. The CDR3 loop is CASRRLSGRVTYNEQFF. The CDR3 bases are TGTGCCAGCAGACGTCTTAGCGGGAGGGTTACCTACAATGAGCAGTTCTTC.

The chain is built from TRBV5-6 and TRBJ2-1; no clear D gene. The CDR3 covers 13 residues. The V and J ends lost 0 bases and 7 bases respectively, with 8 bases between them. CDR1 and CDR2 from the germline V gene are SGHDT and YYEEEE. This CDR3 is CASSLVFENEQFF. The CDR3 DNA sequence: TGTGCCAGCAGCTTGGTATTCGAAAATGAGCAGTTCTTC.

This clonotype was seen many times. V gene TRBV7-2 combines with J gene TRBJ2-1; D is ambiguous. CDR1 is SGHTA and CDR2 is FQGNSA in the germline V gene. The CDR3 runs 11 residues. With 10 bases removed from V and 8 bases from J, the gap between germline ends came to 12 bases. Written as DNA, the CDR3 is TGTGCCATCTATCGAACGGATGAGCAGTTCTTC. It codes for CAIYRTDEQFF.

The chain joins TRBV3-1 to TRBJ1-6; unclear D gene. V dropped 3 bases and J dropped 5 bases, with 2 bases sitting between them. Germline CDR1 reads LGHDT; CDR2 reads YNNKEL (reference sequence). CDR3 length: 12 residues. The CDR3 DNA follows: TGTGCCAGCAGCCAGCATAATTCACCCCTCCACTTT. This translates into CASSQHNSPLHF.

The table lists this clonotype with many counts. CDR3 residues: CASSDSVTGELFF. CDR3 sequence (DNA): TGTGCCAGCAGCGATAGCGTCACCGGGGAGCTGTTTTTT. The chain is built from TRBV7-6 and TRBJ2-2; tentative D call: TRBD2 (5 bases). CDR1 is SGHVS, CDR2 FNYEAQ, per germline. V was pared by 5 bases and J by 4 bases, with 8 bases between. CDR3 length: 13 amino acids.

This clonotype was observed a few times. The V and J genes are TRBV3-1 and TRBJ2-6; 9 positions agree with TRBD1. The V segment lost 2 bases and the J segment 0 bases; nucleotides outside the gene matches: 5. This CDR3 comprises 18 residues. The germline V gene encodes CDR1 LGHDT and CDR2 YNNKEL (reference sequence). The CDR3: CASSQRGTGHSGANVLTF. DNA of the CDR3: TGTGCCAGCAGCCAAAGAGGGACAGGGCACTCTGGGGCCAACGTCCTGACTTTC.

This chain connects TRBV6-2 or TRBV6-3 to TRBJ2-7; perhaps TRBD1 as D (5 bases). CDR1 is MNHEY and CDR2 is SVGEGT in the germline V gene. There are 15 residues in the CDR3. V was trimmed by 7 bases and J by 1 base, leaving 17 bases between them. The CDR3 coding sequence is TGTGCCAGCACCATCGGAAAGGGGCTATCCTACGAGCAGTACTTC. Amino acids: CASTIGKGLSYEQYF.

This clonotype appeared a few times. V is TRBV11-3 and J is TRBJ2-5, with 10 bases that match TRBD1. The J segment lost 2 bases and the V segment lost 1 base, leaving 22 bases of the junction unmatched. CDR1 is SGHNT and CDR2 is YENEEA in the germline V gene. The CDR3 is 22 amino acids. The CDR3 DNA follows: TGTGCCAGCAGCTTAGTTGCTGGACCGGGACAGGGGTTGAGGGTAAAACAAGAGACCCAGTACTTC. Its translation: CASSLVAGPGQGLRVKQETQYF. The entire variable domain, with the rest obtained from reference TRBV11-3 and TRBJ2-5, is as follows: EAGVVQSPRYKIIEKKQPVAFWCNPISGHNTLYWYLQNLGQGPELLIRYENEEAVDDSQLPKDRFSAERLKGVDSTLKIQPAELGDSAVYLCASSLVAGPGQGLRVKQETQYFGPGTRLLVL.

This rearrangement joins TRBV20-1 to TRBJ2-7, with TRBD1 matching over 9 bases. The CDR3 length is 13 residues. Trimming cost V 7 bases and J 1 base; bases outside gene matches: 5. Germline assignment: CDR1 DFQATT and CDR2 SNEGSKA (reference sequence). This chain's CDR3 is CSGAGTGSYEQYF. The CDR3 DNA reads TGCAGTGGAGCCGGGACAGGGTCCTACGAGCAGTACTTC.

The chain employs TRBV4-3 and TRBJ2-1; 7 bases map to TRBD1. Per germline, CDR1 LGHNA and CDR2 YSLEER. J lost 10 bases, V lost 4 bases, and 7 bases had no gene match. This CDR3 contains 13 residues. In DNA form, the CDR3 reads TGCGCCAGCAGCCCACCGGGACAGAGGGAGCAGTTCTTC. As protein: CASSPPGQREQFF.

This clonotype occurred many times. The chain has TRBV6-5 and TRBJ2-1, with D possibly matching TRBD2 (6 bases). CDR3 length: 13 amino acids. Germline assignment: CDR1 MNHEY and CDR2 SVGAGI. Trimming left V 2 bases short and J 10 bases short, with 12 bases between. The CDR3 loop is CASSYTRAGEQFF. The CDR3 DNA is TGTGCCAGCAGTTACACCCGGGCGGGAGAGCAGTTCTTC.

The rearrangement joins TRBV20-1 to TRBJ2-7; 7 bases align to TRBD2. Germline V gene lookup returns CDR1 DFQATT and CDR2 SNEGSKA (reference sequence). The J segment lost 3 bases and the V segment lost 1 base, leaving 12 bases of the junction unmatched. CDR3 length equals 16 residues. CDR3 in DNA: TGCAGTGCTAGAGGGGAGGGAGCGGTCGGGGACTACGAGCAGTACTTC. Its translation is CSARGEGAVGDYEQYF.

This clonotype was observed at least ten times. CDR3 sequence (DNA): TGCGCCAGCAGCCAGGTTAAGACAGGCGGTACTAACTATGGCTACACCTTC. Its translation is CASSQVKTGGTNYGYTF. The J gene is TRBJ1-2, the V gene TRBV4-1, with a possible D match to TRBD1 (6 bases). V lost 3 bases and J 0 bases, leaving 17 bases between the germline ends. This CDR3 region has 17 residues. Germline CDR1 MGHRA, CDR2 YSYEKL.